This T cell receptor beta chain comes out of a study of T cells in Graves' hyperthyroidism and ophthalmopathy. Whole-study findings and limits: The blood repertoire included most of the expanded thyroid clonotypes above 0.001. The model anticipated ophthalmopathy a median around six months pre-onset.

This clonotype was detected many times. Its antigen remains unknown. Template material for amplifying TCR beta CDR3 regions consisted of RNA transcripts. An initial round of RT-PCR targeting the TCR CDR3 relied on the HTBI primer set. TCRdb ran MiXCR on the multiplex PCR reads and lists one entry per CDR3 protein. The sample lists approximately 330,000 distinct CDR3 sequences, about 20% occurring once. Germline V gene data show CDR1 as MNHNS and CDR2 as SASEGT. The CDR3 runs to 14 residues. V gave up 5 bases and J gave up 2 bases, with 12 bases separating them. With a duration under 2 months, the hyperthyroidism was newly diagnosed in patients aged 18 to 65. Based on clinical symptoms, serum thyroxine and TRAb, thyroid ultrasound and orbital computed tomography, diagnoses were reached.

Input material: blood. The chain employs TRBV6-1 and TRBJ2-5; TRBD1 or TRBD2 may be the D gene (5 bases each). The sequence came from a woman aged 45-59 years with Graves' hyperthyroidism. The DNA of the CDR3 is TGTGCCAGCAGTCTGGGATGGGGGCAAGAGACCCAGTACTTC. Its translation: CASSLGWGQETQYF.